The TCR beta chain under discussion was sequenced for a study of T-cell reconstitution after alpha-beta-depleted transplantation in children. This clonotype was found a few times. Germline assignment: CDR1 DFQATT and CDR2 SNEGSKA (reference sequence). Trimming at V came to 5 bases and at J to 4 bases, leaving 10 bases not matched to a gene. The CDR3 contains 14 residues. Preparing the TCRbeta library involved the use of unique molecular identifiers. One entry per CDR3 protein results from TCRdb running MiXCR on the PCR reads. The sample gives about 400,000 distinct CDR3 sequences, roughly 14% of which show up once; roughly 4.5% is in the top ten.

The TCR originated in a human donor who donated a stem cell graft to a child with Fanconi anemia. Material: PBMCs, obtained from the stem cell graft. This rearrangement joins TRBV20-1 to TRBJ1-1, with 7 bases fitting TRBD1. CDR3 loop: CSAPQTGRGTEAFF. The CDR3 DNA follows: TGCAGTGCTCCCCAGACAGGGAGGGGCACTGAAGCTTTCTTT.